The source of this T cell receptor (beta chain) is a study of control samples from healthy donors and cancer patients (dated by TCRdb to 2020 to 2022). Library creation used the immunoSEQ multiplex PCR assay. Held by TCRdb, this immuneACCESS table contains in-frame sequences only and omits some clones. Under half of the omission traces to an unresolved V gene where checked; the cause of the rest is unknown. The sample profile shows nearly 200,000 clones; approximately 91% of them were found once. 1.8% of the sample lies in the top ten. On this clone itself: This clone's antigen is unknown. Qualities for individual bases were not recorded, and no much larger clone is one base off.

The CDR3, cysteine through phenylalanine, is 15 amino acids long. CDR3 DNA only is kept here, 45 bases in frame from base 1. Reading the germline V gene gives CDR1 SGDLS and CDR2 YYNGEE. Relative to germline, V is missing 2 bases and J is missing 4 bases, with 6 bases of the junction outside any gene match. The specimen sequenced was blood. The receptor comes from a man aged 25 to 40 in good health. The sequence joins TRBV9 to TRBJ1-2, and TRBD1 aligns with 9 junction nucleotides. The DNA sequence follows: TGTGCCAGCAGCGTTGGGACAGGGATCAGCTATGGCTACACCTTC. Its coded protein is CASSVGTGISYGYTF.